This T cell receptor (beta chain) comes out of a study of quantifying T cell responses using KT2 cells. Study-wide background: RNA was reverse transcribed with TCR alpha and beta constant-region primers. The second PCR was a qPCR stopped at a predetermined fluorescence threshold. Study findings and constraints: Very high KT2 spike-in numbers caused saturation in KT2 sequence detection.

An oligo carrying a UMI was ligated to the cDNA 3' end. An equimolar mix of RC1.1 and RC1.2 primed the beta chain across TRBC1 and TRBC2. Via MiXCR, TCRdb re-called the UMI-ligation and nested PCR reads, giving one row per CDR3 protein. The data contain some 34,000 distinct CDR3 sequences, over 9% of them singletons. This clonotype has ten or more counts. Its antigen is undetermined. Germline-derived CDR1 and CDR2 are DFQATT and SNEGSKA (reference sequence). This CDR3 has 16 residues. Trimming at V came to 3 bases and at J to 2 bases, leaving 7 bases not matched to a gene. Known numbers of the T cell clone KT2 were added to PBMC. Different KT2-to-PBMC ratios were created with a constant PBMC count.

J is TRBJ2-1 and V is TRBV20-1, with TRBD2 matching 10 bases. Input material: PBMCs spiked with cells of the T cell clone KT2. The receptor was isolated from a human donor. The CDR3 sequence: CSARANSGRTYNEQFF. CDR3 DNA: TGCAGTGCTAGGGCTAATAGCGGGAGGACCTACAATGAGCAGTTCTTC.